Listed here is a single T cell receptor beta chain. Its matching antigen is unknown. CDR3 length equals 11 residues. Germline CDR1 and CDR2: SGDLS and YYNGEE. Trimming took off 5 bases at V and 6 bases at J, with 5 bases between the two ends. The data stem from a study of cytomegalovirus exposure and HLA in healthy donors. Notes on the study in general: An observed cluster of highly shared sequence variants was recorded as a likely sequencing artifact. The Asian-associated ancestry cluster reportedly had fewer N-insertions than the approximately 700-donor mean in a later analysis. The investigators catalogued 150 to 200 TCR beta chains as cytomegalovirus-associated.

The PCR employed 60 Vbeta primers together with 13 Jbeta primers. The protocol was immunoSEQ multiplex PCR, while the TCRdb copy is restricted to in-frame clones and leaves out a portion. The sample holds approximately 160,000 clones, 81% seen once. The sequenced sample was PBMCs. This TCR was sampled from a man aged 45-65 years in good health and CMV-seropositive. The chain recombines TRBV9 with TRBJ2-2; D uncertain. The CDR3 sequence: CASSLSGELFF. In DNA, the CDR3 is TGTGCCAGCAGTTTATCCGGGGAGCTGTTTTTT. The full variable domain, rest sourced from reference TRBV9 and TRBJ2-2, is DSGVTQTPKHLITATGQRVTLRCSPRSGDLSVYWYQQSLDQGLQFLIQYYNGEERAKGNILERFSAQQFPDLHSELNLSSLELGDSALYFCASSLSGELFFGEGSRLTVL.